The rows below give T cell receptor beta chains drawn from one sample of a study of T cell repertoires in cytomegalovirus infection. TCRdb redid the calling of the reads with MiXCR, one entry per CDR3 protein. The sample carries some 310,000 distinct CDR3 sequences, around 25% recorded once. These TCRs' antigens remain unknown. Sequencing was performed on cultured PBMCs, taken from culture after CMV antigen stimulation. The receptors were sampled from a human donor in good health (CMV status not recorded). Some clones in this sample may be carry-over from other donors' samples. The CDR3 runs from the conserved cysteine through the conserved F or W. Some rows have no size entry. The others give once, few or many, or a class for an expanded clone.

CDR3,J,size,V
CASSREGTGADTQYF,TRBJ2-3,few,TRBV11-2
CSARDFRGSGTEAFF,TRBJ1-1,-,TRBV20-1
CASTVGQQNTEAFF,TRBJ1-1,-,TRBV19
CASKDGRGLDTGELFF,TRBJ2-2,few,TRBV12-3/TRBV12-4
CSAQSAGGSETQYF,TRBJ2-5,-,TRBV20-1
CAISPLTGFDTGELFF,TRBJ2-2,-,TRBV10-3
CASFLDGTSGTLNTGELFF,TRBJ2-2,-,TRBV6-5
CASRRGLAGEWGQFF,TRBJ2-1,-,TRBV19
CASSYRLQRNQETQYF,TRBJ2-5,few,TRBV6-5
CASSVTGDEKLFF,TRBJ1-4,-,TRBV19
CASSYSSRGINQPQHF,TRBJ1-5,few,TRBV6-2/TRBV6-3
CASRSTSGRLDTQYF,TRBJ2-3,once,TRBV7-4
CASKVRDRAGNQPQHF,TRBJ1-5,few,TRBV25-1
CAISETGSHQETQYF,TRBJ2-5,many,TRBV10-3
CASSQVEGGGNEQFF,TRBJ2-1,few,TRBV4-3
CASSYSRTVHQPQHF,TRBJ1-5,-,TRBV6-6
CASSLTGLWTSGTGELFF,TRBJ2-2,many,TRBV11-2
CASGRLSSGNTIYF,TRBJ1-3,-,TRBV12-3/TRBV12-4
CASSAVVGSGGYNEQFF,TRBJ2-1,few,TRBV12-3/TRBV12-4
CSVERDKRKGYGYTF,TRBJ1-2,few,TRBV29-1
CASSPPTANTEAFF,TRBJ1-1,few,TRBV5-4
CASSRSPDREAFF,TRBJ1-1,-,TRBV11-1
CATSRVGTFNEQFF,TRBJ2-1,few,TRBV15
CASSAPDRVGAFF,TRBJ1-1,few,TRBV12-3/TRBV12-4
CASSDLGRYNEQFF,TRBJ2-1,few,TRBV2
CASSQGGSNEKLFF,TRBJ1-4,many,TRBV7-2
CASSVAWEGVGGNEQFF,TRBJ2-1,-,TRBV9
CASSSAGTGLSLDSPLHF,TRBJ1-6,many,TRBV7-2
CAISDREYGNTIYF,TRBJ1-3,-,TRBV10-3
CASRILAGANNEQFF,TRBJ2-1,many,TRBV7-9
CASSRDLGGNQPQHF,TRBJ1-5,few,TRBV12-3/TRBV12-4
CASSLYGFGGTDTQYF,TRBJ2-3,few,TRBV27
CASSGTISNQPQHF,TRBJ1-5,-,TRBV2
CASSSPRDRGEQFF,TRBJ2-1,many,TRBV7-2
CASGDTTLDYGYTF,TRBJ1-2,-,TRBV6-6
CASSSQGGGMGETQYF,TRBJ2-5,many,TRBV7-2
CASSELVASGANVLTF,TRBJ2-6,few,TRBV6-1
CASSTSFGTSGTQRATDTQYF,TRBJ2-3,-,TRBV11-3
CASSQDGARSSYNSPLHF,TRBJ1-6,-,TRBV3-1
CASSQGGAETQYF,TRBJ2-5,-,TRBV7-2
CASSLGAAEIYGYTF,TRBJ1-2,many,TRBV7-2
CASSLLLPQTDTQYF,TRBJ2-3,-,TRBV28
CASSSAGGVTDTQYF,TRBJ2-3,many,TRBV7-9
CASSSSTSGALVGELFF,TRBJ2-2,-,TRBV27
CASRRGQGKGEKLFF,TRBJ1-4,-,TRBV6-5
CASSLGPQYNEKLFF,TRBJ1-4,many,TRBV7-2
CASSRMVAGGQETQYF,TRBJ2-5,-,TRBV6-1
CASSQGGYGPKNIQYF,TRBJ2-4,-,TRBV4-3
CASSYSVQAAYHYGYTF,TRBJ1-2,many,TRBV6-5
CASSQNQGANEQFF,TRBJ2-1,-,TRBV4-3
CASSPDRVRSPLHF,TRBJ1-6,-,TRBV12-3/TRBV12-4
CASSPPSSGHATYNEQFF,TRBJ2-1,few,TRBV7-2
CASSLAASGTDTQYF,TRBJ2-3,few,TRBV7-2